The T cell receptor beta chain described here comes from a study of blood T cell repertoires in COVID-19. In the study overall: Sources were T cells, B-cell-depleted T cells, or PBMCs; the material itself was cDNA or gDNA.

Per the germline V gene, CDR1 is LNHDA and CDR2 is SQIVND (reference sequence). This CDR3 comprises 15 residues. J was trimmed by 4 bases and V by 10 bases; bases with no gene match: 11. Sequenced by immunoSEQ multiplex PCR; TCRdb stores in-frame clones only, minus some. The table includes 400,000 or so clones, roughly 88% detected once. The sample consisted of PBMCs or T cells enriched from blood (not recorded which). This TCR came from a man aged 18 to 30 who had recovered from COVID-19. V is TRBV19 and J is TRBJ1-1; 11 bases are a match to TRBD1. CDR3 in DNA: TGTGCCACCTCGATGGTCGGACAGGGGGCCACTGAAGCTTTCTTT. It encodes CATSMVGQGATEAFF.